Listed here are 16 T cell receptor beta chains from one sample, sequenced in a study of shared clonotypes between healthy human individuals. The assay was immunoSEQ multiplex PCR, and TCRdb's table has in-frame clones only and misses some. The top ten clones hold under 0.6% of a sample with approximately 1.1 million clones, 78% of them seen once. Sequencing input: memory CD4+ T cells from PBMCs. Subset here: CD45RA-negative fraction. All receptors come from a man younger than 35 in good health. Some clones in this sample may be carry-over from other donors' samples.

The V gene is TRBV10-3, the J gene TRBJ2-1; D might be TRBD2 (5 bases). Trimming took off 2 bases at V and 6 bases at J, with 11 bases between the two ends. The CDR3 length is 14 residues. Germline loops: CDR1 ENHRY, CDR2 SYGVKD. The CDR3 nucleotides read TGTGCCATCAGTGAGCCCTCACTAGTCAATGAGCAGTTCTTC. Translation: CAISEPSLVNEQFF.

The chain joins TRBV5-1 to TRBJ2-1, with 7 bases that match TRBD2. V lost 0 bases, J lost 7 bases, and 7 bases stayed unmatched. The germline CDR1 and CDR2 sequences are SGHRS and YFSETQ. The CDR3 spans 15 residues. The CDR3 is CASSLDAGVWNEQFF. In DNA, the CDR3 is TGCGCCAGCAGCTTGGACGCGGGAGTGTGGAATGAGCAGTTCTTC.

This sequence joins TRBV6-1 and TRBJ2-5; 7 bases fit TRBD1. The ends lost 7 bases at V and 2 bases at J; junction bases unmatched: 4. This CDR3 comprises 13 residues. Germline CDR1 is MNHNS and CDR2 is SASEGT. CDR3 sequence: CASTGQAQETQYF. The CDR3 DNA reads TGTGCCAGCACCGGACAGGCGCAAGAGACCCAGTACTTC.

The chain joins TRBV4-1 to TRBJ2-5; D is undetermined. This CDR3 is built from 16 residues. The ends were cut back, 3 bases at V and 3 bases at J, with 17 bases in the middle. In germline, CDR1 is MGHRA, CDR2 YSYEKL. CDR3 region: CASSHPIRRAEETQYF. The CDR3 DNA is TGCGCCAGCAGCCACCCCATCAGACGTGCCGAAGAGACCCAGTACTTC.

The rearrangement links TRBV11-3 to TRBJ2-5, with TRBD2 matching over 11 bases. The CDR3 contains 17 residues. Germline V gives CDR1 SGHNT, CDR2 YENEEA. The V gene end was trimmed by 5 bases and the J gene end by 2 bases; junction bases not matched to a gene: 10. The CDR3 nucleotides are TGTGCCAGCAGCGACCGTAGCGGGAGGGCCGGGCAAGAGACCCAGTACTTC. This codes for CASSDRSGRAGQETQYF.

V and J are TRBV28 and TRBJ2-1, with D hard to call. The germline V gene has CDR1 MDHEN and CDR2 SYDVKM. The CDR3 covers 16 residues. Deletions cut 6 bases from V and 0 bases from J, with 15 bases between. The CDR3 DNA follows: TGTGCCAGCAGCCGCTATCCCCAGAGCTCCTACAATGAGCAGTTCTTC. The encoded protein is CASSRYPQSSYNEQFF.

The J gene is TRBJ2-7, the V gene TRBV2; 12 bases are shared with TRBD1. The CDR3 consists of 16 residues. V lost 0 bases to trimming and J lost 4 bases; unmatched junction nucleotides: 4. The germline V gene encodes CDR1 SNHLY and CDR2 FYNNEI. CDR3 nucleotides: TGTGCCAGCAGTGAAGCCGGGACAGGGGGCGAGTACGAGCAGTACTTC. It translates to CASSEAGTGGEYEQYF. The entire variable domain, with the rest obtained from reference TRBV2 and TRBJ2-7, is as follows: EPEVTQTPSHQVTQMGQEVILRCVPISNHLYFYWYRQILGQKVEFLVSFYNNEISEKSEIFDDQFSVERPDGSNFTLKIRSTKLEDSAMYFCASSEAGTGGEYEQYFGPGTRLTVT.

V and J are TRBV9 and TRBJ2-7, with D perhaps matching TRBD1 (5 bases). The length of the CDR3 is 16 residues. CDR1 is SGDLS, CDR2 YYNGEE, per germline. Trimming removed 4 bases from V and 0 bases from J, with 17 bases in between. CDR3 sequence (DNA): TGTGCCAGCAGCCCGCCCCTGCAGGGTGCCTCCTACGAGCAGTACTTC. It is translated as CASSPPLQGASYEQYF.

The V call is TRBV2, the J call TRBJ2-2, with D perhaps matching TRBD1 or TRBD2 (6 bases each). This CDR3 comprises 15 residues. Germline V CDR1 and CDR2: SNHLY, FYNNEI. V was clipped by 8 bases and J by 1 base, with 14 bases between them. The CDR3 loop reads CASSGQTRNTGELFF. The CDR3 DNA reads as TGTGCCAGCTCTGGACAGACTAGGAACACCGGGGAGCTGTTTTTT.

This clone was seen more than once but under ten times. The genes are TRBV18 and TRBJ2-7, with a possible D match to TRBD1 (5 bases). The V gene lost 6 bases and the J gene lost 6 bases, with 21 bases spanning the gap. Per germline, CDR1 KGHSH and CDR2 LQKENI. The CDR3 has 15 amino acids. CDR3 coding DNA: TGTGCCAGCTCCCGGAATCCCAAGGGGAATCGCGAGCAGTACTTC. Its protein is CASSRNPKGNREQYF.

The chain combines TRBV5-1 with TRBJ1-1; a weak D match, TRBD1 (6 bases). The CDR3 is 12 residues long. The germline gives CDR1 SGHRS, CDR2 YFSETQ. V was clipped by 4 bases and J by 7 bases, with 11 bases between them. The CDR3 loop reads CASSEQGLEAFF. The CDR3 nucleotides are TGCGCCAGCAGCGAACAGGGTCTTGAAGCTTTCTTT.

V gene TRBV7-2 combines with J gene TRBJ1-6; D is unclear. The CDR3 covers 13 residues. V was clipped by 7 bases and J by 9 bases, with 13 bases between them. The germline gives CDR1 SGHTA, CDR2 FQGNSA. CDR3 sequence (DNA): TGTGCCAGCACCCAAGACACTGGTTCACCCCTCCACTTT. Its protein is CASTQDTGSPLHF.

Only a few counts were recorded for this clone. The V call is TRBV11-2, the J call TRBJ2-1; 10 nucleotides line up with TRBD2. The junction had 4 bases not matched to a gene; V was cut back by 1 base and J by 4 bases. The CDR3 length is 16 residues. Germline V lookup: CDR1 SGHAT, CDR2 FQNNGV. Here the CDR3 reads CASSLGPGLAYNEQFF. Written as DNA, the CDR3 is TGTGCCAGCAGCTTAGGCCCGGGACTAGCGTACAATGAGCAGTTCTTC.

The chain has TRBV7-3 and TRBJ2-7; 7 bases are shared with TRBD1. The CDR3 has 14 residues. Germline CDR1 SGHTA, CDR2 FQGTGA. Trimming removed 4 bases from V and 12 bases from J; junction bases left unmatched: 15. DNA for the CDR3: TGTGCCAGCAGCTCTACCCCGGGGACAGCAAAACTGTACTTC. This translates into CASSSTPGTAKLYF. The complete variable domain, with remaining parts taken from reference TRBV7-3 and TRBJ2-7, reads GAGVSQTPSNKVTEKGKYVELRCDPISGHTALYWYRQSLGQGPEFLIYFQGTGAADDSGLPNDRFFAVRPEGSVSTLKIQRTERGDSAVYLCASSSTPGTAKLYFGPGTRLTVT.

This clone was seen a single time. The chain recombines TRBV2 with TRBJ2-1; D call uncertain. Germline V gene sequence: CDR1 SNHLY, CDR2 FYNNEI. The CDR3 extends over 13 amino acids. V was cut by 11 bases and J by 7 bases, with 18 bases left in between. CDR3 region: CAPGRFLGNEQFF. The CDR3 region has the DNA TGTGCCCCCGGGCGATTCCTTGGGAATGAGCAGTTCTTC.

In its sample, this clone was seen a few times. The CDR3 reads CASSQGGGSAQPQHF. Written as DNA, the CDR3 is TGTGCCAGCAGCCAAGGTGGAGGTTCTGCTCAGCCCCAGCATTTT. This rearrangement joins TRBV4-2 to TRBJ1-5; D remains ambiguous. CDR3 length: 15 residues. CDR1 LGHNA and CDR2 YNFKEQ come from the germline V gene. Trimming cost V 1 base and J 6 bases, with 13 bases left between them.